This T cell receptor (beta chain) was recorded in a study of shared clonotypes between healthy human individuals (TCRdb year 2020). With regard to the full study: Three men and two women, aged 18 to 49 years, made up the cohort. For each donor, three plates each were used for CD4 naive and CD4 memory, two plates were used for CD8 naive, and one plate was used for CD8 memory. To estimate repertoire size and how much clonotypes are shared between individuals, the study performed deep sequencing of blood TCR repertoires from 4 to 6 healthy adults. Different laboratories and diverse techniques were used to prepare libraries and sequence TCR repertoires, to increase sequencing depth and limit assay-specific biases. Leukapheresis yielded between about 0.85 and 10 billion PBMCs per donor.

Healthy HIV-negative adults with no recently reported acute infections or vaccinations were included as donors. All donors were Caucasian adults living in Nashville, Tennessee, USA. CD4+ T cells were enriched by magnetic negative selection, after which naive cells were positively selected on CD45RA and the negative fraction was taken as the memory subset. Blood was collected by leukapheresis, and PBMCs were isolated by Ficoll-Histopaque density gradient centrifugation and then cryopreserved in liquid nitrogen vapor phase. Purity and quantity of every magnetically sorted T cell population were checked by analytical flow cytometry. Genomic DNA was isolated from each sorted fraction and quantified by UV absorbance on a Nanodrop 2000c. In regard to this clone: The antigen it binds to is not known. Relative to the germline gene, one junction end is altered; a read error may explain this.

Results and caveats for the whole study, not just this receptor: Only blood was sampled, and tissue TCR repertoires likely differ from those in blood. Sharing across a few donors was observed for about 4.8% of naive CD4, 3% to 3.5% of naive CD8, over 2% of memory CD4, and around 0.4% of memory CD8 clonotypes. Compared with non-shared clonotypes, clonotypes shared by all four sorted-subset donors had higher generation probabilities. The small number of donors limited the genetic and exposure-history diversity represented. Even with the large sequencing depth, rarefaction of the sorted-subset datasets indicated that sequencing was incomplete. Pairwise subsampling indicated that sequencing depth was expected to affect the degree of clonotype sharing among donors. Naive subsets generally had larger estimated clonotype richness than memory subsets.

TCR CDR3 regions were amplified from genomic DNA by multiplex PCR using the deep immunoSEQ assay. Extracted genomic DNA from each cell subset was distributed evenly across all wells of several immunoSEQ 96-well plates, and each plate was treated as a replicate. For sorted subsets, around 200 ng genomic DNA, equal to 30,000 or so T cell genomes, was loaded into each replicate PCR. The purified libraries were quantified using a Qubit 3.0 fluorometer, sized with a Bioanalyzer 2100, and then quantified again using the KAPA Library Quantification kit. Each immunoSEQ 96-well plate was sequenced on its own single-read 150-cycle Illumina NextSeq 550 flow cell. In the paper's pipeline: Because the immunoSEQ output held only junctional sequences and lacked quality scores, the filtering could not match the filtering applied to full-length reads. To assign V/J genes and CDR3, sequences were annotated against IMGT germline references using PyIR, a Python wrapper for IgBLAST v1.9. Reads were filtered out if the reads had weak V/J assignments (E-value above 1e-6), no CDR3, stop codons, out-of-frame junctions, or ambiguous translated residues. V3J clonotypes were defined as sequences sharing the same inferred V gene, J gene, and CDR3 amino acid sequence. The percentage overlap between two repertoires was calculated by dividing the number of shared unique clonotypes by the size of the smaller repertoire. Richness of each repertoire was evaluated using RTK rarefaction, the Chao1 estimator, and Recon v2.1 estimates of unobserved clonotypes. For all TCRbeta clonotypes obtained by the gDNA method from a handful of donors, generation probabilities were computed with OLGA. In TCRdb, the immuneACCESS table is reduced to in-frame sequences with V and J assigned. These tables do not hold every clone; where another copy was compared, an unresolved V gene accounts for under half, and the others remain unexplained. V, J and clone size reflect that table, while D and trimming were determined from the DNA. For this sample there are 1 million to 1.2 million clones; roughly 77% appear just once. The top ten constitute approximately 0.9% of the sample.

This sequence was found in a man aged 18 to 30 in good health. Some clones in this sample may be carry-over from other donors' samples. Sample: memory CD4+ T cells from PBMCs. This specimen's cell subset or site label, per the study, means: CD45RA-negative fraction.

This receptor has the CDR3 CASRLASNQPQHF. The DNA sequence reads TGCGCCAGCAGGTTGGCCTCCAATCAGCCCCAGCATTTT. This chain joins TRBV5-1 to TRBJ1-5; no D gene is confidently identified. The CDR3 goes from the cysteine to the phenylalanine over 13 residues. The only DNA kept is the CDR3, 39 bases in frame from the first base. Per the germline V gene, SGHRS is the CDR1 and YFSETQ is the CDR2.